This T cell receptor (beta chain) comes out of a study of cytomegalovirus exposure and HLA in healthy donors. Primers: 60 Vbeta forward and 13 Jbeta reverse. Here immunoSEQ multiplex PCR was the method, and the copy in TCRdb shows in-frame clones only, minus some. The data hold about 170,000 clones, with around three quarters observed a single time. Unmatched junction bases numbered 13, after V lost 4 bases and J lost 4 bases. Germline CDR1 SGHKS, CDR2 YYEKEE (reference sequence). The CDR3 contains 17 residues. Sequencing was carried out using PBMCs. The V gene is TRBV5-5, the J gene TRBJ2-7; 11 bases fit TRBD2. This sequence was found in a woman under 40 in good health and CMV-seropositive. The CDR3 loop reads CASSPTPSLAGGYEQYF. CDR3 nucleotides: TGTGCCAGCAGCCCCACCCCCTCGCTAGCGGGAGGTTACGAGCAGTACTTC.